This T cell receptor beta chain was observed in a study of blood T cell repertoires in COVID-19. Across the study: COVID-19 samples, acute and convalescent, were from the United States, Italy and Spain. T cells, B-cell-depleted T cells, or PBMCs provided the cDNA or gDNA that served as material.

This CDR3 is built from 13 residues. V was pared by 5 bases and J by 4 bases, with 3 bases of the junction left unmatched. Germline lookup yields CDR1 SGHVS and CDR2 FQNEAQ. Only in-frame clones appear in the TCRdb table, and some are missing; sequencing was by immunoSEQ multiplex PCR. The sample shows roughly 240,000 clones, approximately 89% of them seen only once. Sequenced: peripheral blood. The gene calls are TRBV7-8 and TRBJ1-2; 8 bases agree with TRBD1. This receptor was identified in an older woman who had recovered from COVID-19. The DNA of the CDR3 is TGTGCCAGCAGCCCGGACAGGGCCTATGGCTACACCTTC. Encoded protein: CASSPDRAYGYTF.